Listed below are T cell receptor beta chains from one sample, sequenced in a study of cytomegalovirus exposure and HLA in healthy donors. The protocol was immunoSEQ multiplex PCR, while the TCRdb copy is restricted to in-frame clones and leaves out a portion. The table includes some 200,000 clones, 9.5% to 15% detected once. The sequencing sample was made of PBMCs. The receptors derive from a man in his fifties in good health and CMV-seropositive. The CDR3 runs from the conserved cysteine through the conserved F or W. The D gene is left open where the match is weak. Rows may omit the clone size; those that give it use once, few, many or a size class.

clone_size: few
j_call: TRBJ1-2
v_call: TRBV4-3
d_call: -
cdr3_aa: CASSMTSGFHYGYTF
cdr3_nt: TGCGCCAGCAGTATGACATCAGGGTTTCACTATGGCTACACCTTC

clone_size: few
j_call: TRBJ2-3
v_call: TRBV9
d_call: TRBD2
cdr3_aa: CASSVDGRADTQYF
cdr3_nt: TGTGCCAGCAGCGTAGACGGGAGGGCAGATACGCAGTATTTT

clone_size: -
j_call: TRBJ2-2
v_call: TRBV4-1
d_call: -
cdr3_aa: CASSIRDTKTNTGELFF
cdr3_nt: TGCGCCAGCAGCATCCGGGACACAAAAACGAACACCGGGGAGCTGTTTTTT

clone_size: few
j_call: TRBJ1-4
v_call: TRBV5-4
d_call: -
cdr3_aa: CAMLTRASNEKLFF
cdr3_nt: TGTGCCATGCTGACCCGAGCGTCTAATGAAAAACTGTTTTTT

clone_size: -
j_call: TRBJ2-7
v_call: TRBV10-3
d_call: -
cdr3_aa: CAISESGRNSYEQYF
cdr3_nt: TGTGCCATCAGTGAGTCTGGGAGAAACTCCTACGAGCAGTACTTC

clone_size: few
j_call: TRBJ2-3
v_call: TRBV5-1
d_call: -
cdr3_aa: CASATLGASTDTQYF
cdr3_nt: TGCGCCAGCGCTACGCTTGGGGCCAGCACAGATACGCAGTATTTT

clone_size: few
j_call: TRBJ2-3
v_call: TRBV7-2
d_call: -
cdr3_aa: CASSLRSGADTQYF
cdr3_nt: TGTGCCAGCAGCTTGAGGTCAGGGGCAGATACGCAGTATTTT

clone_size: -
j_call: TRBJ1-5
v_call: TRBV28
d_call: TRBD1
cdr3_aa: CASRSPQGRSNQPQHF
cdr3_nt: TGTGCCAGCAGATCCCCACAGGGGCGCAGCAATCAGCCCCAGCATTTT

clone_size: -
j_call: TRBJ1-6
v_call: TRBV19
d_call: -
cdr3_aa: CASSKAPGQPHNSPLHF
cdr3_nt: TGTGCCAGTAGCAAAGCCCCCGGACAGCCTCATAATTCACCCCTCCACTTT

clone_size: -
j_call: TRBJ2-6
v_call: TRBV4-2
d_call: TRBD2
cdr3_aa: CASSQSVAGAGANVLTF
cdr3_nt: TGTGCCAGCAGCCAAAGCGTAGCGGGGGCGGGGGCCAACGTCCTGACTTTC

clone_size: few
j_call: TRBJ2-7
v_call: TRBV10-1
d_call: TRBD1
cdr3_aa: CASSGPGQGAREQYF
cdr3_nt: TGCGCCAGCAGTGGGCCGGGACAGGGGGCCAGAGAGCAGTACTTC

clone_size: few
j_call: TRBJ2-2
v_call: TRBV19
d_call: -
cdr3_aa: CASSIQINTGELFF
cdr3_nt: TGTGCCAGTAGTATTCAGATTAACACCGGGGAGCTGTTTTTT

clone_size: -
j_call: TRBJ2-2
v_call: TRBV2
d_call: TRBD1
cdr3_aa: CASSGQGLGTGELFF
cdr3_nt: TGTGCCAGCAGCGGACAGGGGTTAGGCACCGGGGAGCTGTTTTTT

clone_size: few
j_call: TRBJ2-5
v_call: TRBV30
d_call: TRBD2
cdr3_aa: CAWSGGSLAGGLETQYF
cdr3_nt: TGTGCCTGGAGTGGGGGGTCACTAGCGGGGGGTTTGGAGACCCAGTACTTC

clone_size: few
j_call: TRBJ1-1
v_call: TRBV4-2
d_call: -
cdr3_aa: CASSQDWAAEAFF
cdr3_nt: TGTGCCAGCAGCCAAGATTGGGCAGCTGAAGCTTTCTTT

clone_size: -
j_call: TRBJ1-1
v_call: TRBV7-6
d_call: -
cdr3_aa: CASSINQGEAFF
cdr3_nt: TGTGCCAGCAGCATTAATCAGGGAGAAGCTTTCTTT

clone_size: -
j_call: TRBJ2-2
v_call: TRBV11-3
d_call: -
cdr3_aa: CASSLDRMNTGELFF
cdr3_nt: TGTGCCAGCAGCTTAGATCGTATGAACACCGGGGAGCTGTTTTTT

clone_size: -
j_call: TRBJ2-2
v_call: TRBV6-5
d_call: TRBD1
cdr3_aa: CASRKGQGMTGELFF
cdr3_nt: TGTGCCAGCAGAAAGGGACAGGGGATGACCGGGGAGCTGTTTTTT

clone_size: few
j_call: TRBJ2-3
v_call: TRBV10-3
d_call: TRBD2
cdr3_aa: CAISLAGGGTDTQYF
cdr3_nt: TGTGCCATCAGCTTAGCGGGGGGTGGTACAGATACGCAGTATTTT

clone_size: -
j_call: TRBJ2-5
v_call: TRBV4-3
d_call: TRBD2
cdr3_aa: CASSQERGGQETQYF
cdr3_nt: TGCGCCAGCAGCCAAGAGCGGGGGGGCCAAGAGACCCAGTACTTC

clone_size: few
j_call: TRBJ2-3
v_call: TRBV9
d_call: -
cdr3_aa: CASSVVGFTDTQYF
cdr3_nt: TGTGCCAGCAGCGTAGTTGGCTTCACAGATACGCAGTATTTT

clone_size: -
j_call: TRBJ2-3
v_call: TRBV5-1
d_call: -
cdr3_aa: CASSSAGAPDTQYF
cdr3_nt: TGCGCCAGCAGCTCGGCGGGGGCCCCGGATACGCAGTATTTT

clone_size: -
j_call: TRBJ2-4
v_call: TRBV4-3
d_call: TRBD1
cdr3_aa: CASSQGPVGTGGVF
cdr3_nt: TGCGCCAGCAGCCAAGGTCCCGTTGGGACAGGGGGTGTGTTC

clone_size: -
j_call: TRBJ2-7
v_call: TRBV11-3
d_call: TRBD1
cdr3_aa: CASSFGQAIYEQYF
cdr3_nt: TGTGCCAGCAGCTTCGGACAGGCAATCTACGAGCAGTACTTC

clone_size: few
j_call: TRBJ1-2
v_call: TRBV28
d_call: -
cdr3_aa: CASSFFPGLRDTF
cdr3_nt: TGTGCCAGCAGTTTCTTCCCGGGACTGCGGGACACCTTC

clone_size: -
j_call: TRBJ1-1
v_call: TRBV7-2
d_call: TRBD1
cdr3_aa: CASSIGQGTEAFF
cdr3_nt: TGTGCCAGCAGCATCGGACAGGGGACTGAAGCTTTCTTT

clone_size: -
j_call: TRBJ1-4
v_call: TRBV6-5
d_call: TRBD1
cdr3_aa: CASRPQGATSEKLFF
cdr3_nt: TGTGCCAGCAGACCACAGGGGGCTACATCTGAAAAACTGTTTTTT

clone_size: -
j_call: TRBJ1-5
v_call: TRBV10-2
d_call: -
cdr3_aa: CASGAMSNQPQHF
cdr3_nt: TGCGCCAGCGGGGCGATGTCCAATCAGCCCCAGCATTTT

clone_size: -
j_call: TRBJ1-5
v_call: TRBV6-1
d_call: -
cdr3_aa: CASSEAGGENQPQNF
cdr3_nt: TGTGCCAGCAGTGAAGCAGGGGGGGAGAATCAGCCCCAGAATTTT

clone_size: few
j_call: TRBJ1-4
v_call: TRBV9
d_call: TRBD1
cdr3_aa: CASSVEDQGASLLFF
cdr3_nt: TGTGCCAGCAGCGTAGAGGATCAGGGGGCGAGCTTACTGTTTTTT

clone_size: -
j_call: TRBJ1-6
v_call: TRBV6-5
d_call: -
cdr3_aa: CASSYQNSPLHF
cdr3_nt: TGTGCCAGCAGTTACCAGAATTCACCCCTCCACTTT

clone_size: -
j_call: TRBJ1-2
v_call: TRBV29-1
d_call: TRBD1
cdr3_aa: CSVGQGHGYTF
cdr3_nt: TGCAGCGTTGGACAGGGCCATGGCTACACCTTC

clone_size: few
j_call: TRBJ2-5
v_call: TRBV4-1
d_call: TRBD2
cdr3_aa: CASSQDSAGGFGETQYF
cdr3_nt: TGCGCCAGCAGCCAAGATTCAGCGGGGGGTTTCGGAGAGACCCAGTACTTC

clone_size: few
j_call: TRBJ2-5
v_call: TRBV6-5
d_call: -
cdr3_aa: CASSYGGGKETQYF
cdr3_nt: TGTGCCAGCAGTTACGGAGGGGGCAAGGAGACCCAGTACTTC

clone_size: -
j_call: TRBJ1-5
v_call: TRBV5-6
d_call: -
cdr3_aa: CASSPRVGNQPQHF
cdr3_nt: TGTGCCAGCAGCCCGAGAGTCGGCAATCAGCCCCAGCATTTT

clone_size: -
j_call: TRBJ1-5
v_call: TRBV6-6
d_call: TRBD1
cdr3_aa: CASSYAGTDSNQPQHF
cdr3_nt: TGTGCCAGCAGTTACGCCGGGACAGATAGCAATCAGCCCCAGCATTTT

clone_size: few
j_call: TRBJ2-3
v_call: TRBV4-3
d_call: -
cdr3_aa: CASSQEERGGTDTQYF
cdr3_nt: TGCGCCAGCAGCCAAGAGGAACGGGGAGGCACAGATACGCAGTATTTT

clone_size: -
j_call: TRBJ1-5
v_call: TRBV19
d_call: TRBD1
cdr3_aa: CASRAGQGNIQPQHF
cdr3_nt: TGTGCCAGTAGGGCGGGACAGGGGAATATTCAGCCCCAGCATTTT

clone_size: few
j_call: TRBJ1-4
v_call: TRBV4-3
d_call: TRBD1
cdr3_aa: CASSSRTGEELFF
cdr3_nt: TGCGCCAGCAGCTCGCGGACAGGGGAGGAACTGTTTTTT

clone_size: -
j_call: TRBJ1-1
v_call: TRBV5-6
d_call: -
cdr3_aa: CASSLANIEAFF
cdr3_nt: TGTGCCAGCAGCTTGGCCAACATTGAAGCTTTCTTT

clone_size: -
j_call: TRBJ2-1
v_call: TRBV2
d_call: -
cdr3_aa: CARGGAGDNEQFF
cdr3_nt: TGTGCTAGAGGGGGGGCCGGAGACAATGAGCAGTTCTTC

clone_size: -
j_call: TRBJ2-3
v_call: TRBV7-6
d_call: -
cdr3_aa: CASSPRGRGRLTDTQYF
cdr3_nt: TGTGCCAGCAGCCCGAGGGGGCGGGGAAGATTGACAGATACGCAGTATTTT